This TCR beta chain was captured in a study of response to subunit inactivated influenza vaccine. TCRdb redid the calling of the RT-PCR reads with MiXCR, one entry per CDR3 protein. This sample has about 190,000 distinct CDR3 sequences, with 13% to 15% found just once. The V gene's germline CDR1 is KGHDR and CDR2 SFDVKD. The CDR3 covers 15 residues. Trimming at V came to 9 bases and at J to 1 base, leaving 9 bases not matched to a gene. The clonotype was recovered from a man aged 45-65 years who received an inactivated influenza vaccine. The sample consisted of CD8+ T cells sorted from PBMCs, taken about 5 days after vaccination. V usage is TRBV24-1 and J usage is TRBJ1-1; 8 nucleotides align to TRBD1. The CDR3 sequence is CATSTRTGRNTEAFF. The CDR3 bases are TGTGCCACCTCAACCAGGACAGGGAGGAACACTGAAGCTTTCTTT.